A selection of T cell receptor beta chains follows, all from one sample in a study of cytomegalovirus exposure and HLA in healthy donors. The assay was immunoSEQ multiplex PCR, and TCRdb's table has in-frame clones only and misses some. Among 90,000 to 110,000 clones listed, about two thirds were seen once. The sequencing sample was made of PBMCs. The receptors shown here come from a woman in her 70s in good health and CMV-seropositive. The CDR3 runs from the conserved cysteine through the conserved F or W. A D gene is named only where the DNA matches it firmly. Size is stated for part of the rows, as once, few or many counts, or as a class when the clone is expanded.

D | J | size | V | DNA | CDR3
TRBD1 | TRBJ1-5 | NA | TRBV19 | TGTGCCAGTACCCGGACAGGGGTACAGCCCCAGCATTTT | CASTRTGVQPQHF
NA | TRBJ2-1 | NA | TRBV6-1 | TGTGCCAGCAGTGGAGTGCTTTACAATGAGCAGTTCTTC | CASSGVLYNEQFF
TRBD2 | TRBJ2-1 | NA | TRBV19 | TGTGCCACGATTCTAGCGGGGGGGCGCAATGAGCAGTTCTTC | CATILAGGRNEQFF
TRBD2 | TRBJ2-1 | NA | TRBV7-2 | TGTGCCAGCAGCCCCCGGACTAGCCCCTCCTACAATGAGCAGTTCTTC | CASSPRTSPSYNEQFF
NA | TRBJ2-7 | NA | TRBV29-1 | TGCAGCGTTGAATGGCAGGGTACCTACGAGCAGTACTTC | CSVEWQGTYEQYF
TRBD1 | TRBJ1-1 | NA | TRBV27 | TGTGCCAGCAGTCCGATGACAGGGCGGAACACTGAAGCTTTCTTT | CASSPMTGRNTEAFF
NA | TRBJ1-1 | NA | TRBV5-1 | TGCGCCAGCAGCTCTAGGACAGAGACGTTGCTCATGAACACTGAAGCTTTCTTT | CASSSRTETLLMNTEAFF
NA | TRBJ2-3 | NA | TRBV27 | TGTGCCAGCAGTACGGACTATTACACAGATACGCAGTATTTT | CASSTDYYTDTQYF
NA | TRBJ1-2 | few | TRBV2 | TGTGCCAGCAGTGAAGCCTCAGGGATCAATGGCTACACCTTC | CASSEASGINGYTF
NA | TRBJ2-7 | once | TRBV21-1 | TGTGCCAGCAGCAAAACCCATTGCGCCGCTCTGAGCGAGCAGTACTTC | CASSKTHCAALSEQYF
NA | TRBJ2-7 | NA | TRBV6-1 | TGTGCCAGCAGTGAAACCCCCGGGTCTCTTTACGAGCAGTACTTC | CASSETPGSLYEQYF
NA | TRBJ1-5 | NA | TRBV11-2 | TGTGCCAGCACCCGAAGGATGGGAGATCAGCCCCAGCATTTT | CASTRRMGDQPQHF
TRBD1 | TRBJ1-2 | NA | TRBV6-5 | TGTGCCAGCAGTCGCCTAGGGGGCAACTATGGCTACACCTTC | CASSRLGGNYGYTF
NA | TRBJ1-5 | NA | TRBV19 | TGTGCCACCCAATTCGCGGGGTATAGCAATCAGCCCCAGCATTTT | CATQFAGYSNQPQHF
NA | TRBJ2-1 | NA | TRBV6-5 | TGTGCCAGCAGTTACTCGGCGGGGGCCAGGAATGAGCAGTTCTTC | CASSYSAGARNEQFF
NA | TRBJ1-2 | few | TRBV6-5 | TGTGCCAGCAGGTCCTCCGGGACAAGTTATGGCTACACCTTC | CASRSSGTSYGYTF
TRBD1 | TRBJ1-6 | NA | TRBV19 | TGTGCCAGTAGCCCGGGACAGGGGAATTCACCCCTCCACTTT | CASSPGQGNSPLHF
NA | TRBJ2-7 | NA | TRBV6-5 | TGTGCCAGCAGTTACACTTATAGGGAGTACGAGCAGTACTTC | CASSYTYREYEQYF
NA | TRBJ1-6 | few | TRBV6-5 | TGTGCCAGCAGTTGGGACGGGGGAGGATATAATTCACCCCTCCACTTT | CASSWDGGGYNSPLHF
TRBD1 | TRBJ1-4 | once | TRBV12-5 | TGTGCTAGTGGTTCAGGGACAGTAGCTAATGAAAAACTGTTTTTT | CASGSGTVANEKLFF
TRBD1 | TRBJ1-2 | NA | TRBV25-1 | TGTGCCAGCAGCCTGGCTGACAGGGACTATGGCTACACCTTC | CASSLADRDYGYTF
TRBD1 | TRBJ2-1 | NA | TRBV5-1 | TGCGCCAGCAGCCTGCAACTTGGACAGGAAAATGAGCAGTTCTTC | CASSLQLGQENEQFF
NA | TRBJ2-7 | few | TRBV12-5 | TGTGCTAGTGCGCAGGGCCACGAGCAGTACTTC | CASAQGHEQYF
NA | TRBJ2-3 | NA | TRBV7-2 | TGTGCCAGCCAGGGCTTGGGGACAGATACGCAGTATTTT | CASQGLGTDTQYF
NA | TRBJ2-7 | NA | TRBV7-9 | TGTGCCAGCAGCTTAGCGGACAGCCCCTACGAGCAGTACTTC | CASSLADSPYEQYF
NA | TRBJ2-5 | NA | TRBV5-1 | TGCGCCAGCAGCGCCGGGACTGGGGCCGTGGAGACCCAGTACTTC | CASSAGTGAVETQYF
TRBD1 | TRBJ2-3 | NA | TRBV29-1 | TGCAGCGGTCACAGGGGGATCGGCACAGATACGCAGTATTTT | CSGHRGIGTDTQYF
NA | TRBJ2-1 | once | TRBV29-1 | TGCAGCGCAAGACTTCTCTCCTCCTACAATGAGCAGTTCTTC | CSARLLSSYNEQFF
NA | TRBJ1-2 | NA | TRBV4-1 | TGCGCCAGCAGCCAAGGACGGGACATCTATGGCTACACCTTC | CASSQGRDIYGYTF
NA | TRBJ1-1 | NA | TRBV2 | TGTGCCAGCGCCGTCAGGGAAATCGGTGAAGCTTTCTTT | CASAVREIGEAFF
NA | TRBJ1-1 | NA | TRBV7-8 | TGTGCCAGCAGCTTAGCGATAGGCCCAGGGGCCAGGGACACTGAAGCTTTCTTT | CASSLAIGPGARDTEAFF
NA | TRBJ2-3 | few | TRBV2 | TGTGCCAGCAGCGCGACTAGCACAGATACGCAGTATTTT | CASSATSTDTQYF
TRBD2 | TRBJ2-4 | NA | TRBV2 | TGTGCCAGCAGTCGAATCGGGGGGTCGGCCAAAAACATTCAGTACTTC | CASSRIGGSAKNIQYF
TRBD2 | TRBJ2-3 | NA | TRBV6-1 | TGTGCCAGCAGCCGGACTAGCGGGGGGCCGAATACGCAGTATTTT | CASSRTSGGPNTQYF
NA | TRBJ1-2 | NA | TRBV7-9 | TGTGCCAGCAGCCGAACCGGGGTTGGCTACACCTTC | CASSRTGVGYTF
TRBD2 | TRBJ2-3 | NA | TRBV18 | TGTGCCAGCTCACCTGGGACTAGCGAGAGCACAGATACGCAGTATTTT | CASSPGTSESTDTQYF
NA | TRBJ2-7 | few | TRBV10-1 | TGCGCCAACCCAGGGTGGTCCTCCTACGAGCAGTACTTC | CANPGWSSYEQYF
NA | TRBJ1-5 | few | TRBV27 | TGTGCCAGCAGTTTAATCGGAGACCAGCCCCAGCATTTT | CASSLIGDQPQHF
NA | TRBJ2-6 | NA | TRBV18 | TGTGCCAGCTCACCGAGTCAGGCCAACTCTGGGGCCAACGTCCTGACTTTC | CASSPSQANSGANVLTF
NA | TRBJ1-1 | NA | TRBV2 | TGTGCCAGCAGTGGGAGGGACGGGGTCACTGAAGCTTTCTTT | CASSGRDGVTEAFF
NA | TRBJ2-5 | few | TRBV6-5 | TGTGCCAGCAAGGGGAGGACCCAAGAGACCCAGTACTTC | CASKGRTQETQYF
TRBD2 | TRBJ2-5 | NA | TRBV9 | TGTGCCAGCAGCGTAGTGGGCGGGGGAGGGGAGACCCAGTACTTC | CASSVVGGGGETQYF
NA | TRBJ1-1 | NA | TRBV27 | TGTGCCAGCTATTTGAACACTGAAGCTTTCTTT | CASYLNTEAFF
NA | TRBJ1-4 | NA | TRBV19 | TGTGCCAGTAGTAAACAACATGAAAAACTGTTTTTT | CASSKQHEKLFF
NA | TRBJ1-5 | NA | TRBV7-2 | TGTGCCAGCAGCTTAGACGGGGTTTCGCCCCAGCATTTT | CASSLDGVSPQHF
TRBD2 | TRBJ2-5 | few | TRBV6-1 | TGTGCCAGCAGTGGAGCGGGGGCAGGGGAGACCCAGTACTTC | CASSGAGAGETQYF